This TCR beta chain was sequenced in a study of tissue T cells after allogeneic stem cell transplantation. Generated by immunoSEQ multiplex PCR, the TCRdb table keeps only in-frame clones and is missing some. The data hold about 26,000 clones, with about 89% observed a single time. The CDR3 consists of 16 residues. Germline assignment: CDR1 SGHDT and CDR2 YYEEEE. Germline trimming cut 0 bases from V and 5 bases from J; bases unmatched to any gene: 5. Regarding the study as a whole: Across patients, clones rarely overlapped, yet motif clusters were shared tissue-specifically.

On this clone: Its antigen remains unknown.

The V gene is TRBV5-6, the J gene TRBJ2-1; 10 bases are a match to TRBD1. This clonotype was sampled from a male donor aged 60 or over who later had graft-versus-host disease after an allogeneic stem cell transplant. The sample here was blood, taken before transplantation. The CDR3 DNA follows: TGTGCCAGCAGCTTGGAAGGGACAGGGGCCCACAATGAGCAGTTCTTC. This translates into CASSLEGTGAHNEQFF. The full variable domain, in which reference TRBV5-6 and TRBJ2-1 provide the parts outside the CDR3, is DAGVTQSPTHLIKTRGQQVTLRCSPKSGHDTVSWYQQALGQGPQFIFQYYEEEERQRGNFPDRFSGHQFPNYSSELNVNALLLGDSALYLCASSLEGTGAHNEQFFGPGTRLTVL.